What follows is one T cell receptor delta chain and its context. A few counts support this clone. Its antigen is unknown. The protein TCRdb lists belongs to a much larger clone and differs from this DNA's translation at residue 4, which points to a read error; the protein shown is made from the DNA. Libraries were prepared through RT-PCR. This sample was sequenced with an Illumina MiSeq. In TCRdb, clones were called once more from the public reads by CATT, and rows of identical DNA were later combined. The sample data list a few thousand delta-chain clones, and less than 2% of these were observed just once. Approximately 12% of the sample belongs to the ten largest clones. These data come from a study of gamma-delta T cells after stem cell transplantation (dated by TCRdb to 2016 to 2018). Reading from cysteine to phenylalanine, the CDR3 counts 19 amino acids. Only the CDR3 portion is preserved as DNA: 57 bases, with reading frame beginning at the first base. The germline V gene supplies CDR1 GEAIGNYY and CDR2 EKD.

This clonotype was sampled from a human donor. It is not recorded whose cells these are; they may come from a transplant donor. Sequenced: gamma-delta T cells. Recombination joined TRDV2 with TRDJ1; no D segment can be confidently identified. CDR3 protein: CACGTVDLRGPNYTDKLIF. The DNA sequence is given as TGTGCCTGTGGCACCGTGGACCTGAGGGGTCCAAATTACACCGATAAACTCATCTTT.